Listed below are T cell receptor beta chains from one sample, sequenced in a study of vaccination and CD4 T cells after COVID-19. TCRdb re-derived calls from the PCR reads in MiXCR, one entry per CDR3 protein. Among approximately 9,000 distinct CDR3 sequences listed, 38% were seen once. Their antigen targets remain unknown. Sequenced sample: CD4+ T cells from blood, cultured in vitro. The source of these receptors is a human donor in good health. The CDR3 runs from the conserved cysteine through the conserved F or W.

CDR3,V
CSASGQGASARNYGHTF,TRBV20-1
CASSSRQGNEQFF,TRBV7-2
CASSQMDQSGSYTF,TRBV7-9
CASSFSPWWRSTDTQYF,TRBV7-9
CASSKEGQGASGANVLTF,TRBV21-1
CASSSIQPQHF,TRBV28
CASSISGQSNQPQHF,TRBV19
CASSRVKKTQYF,TRBV27
CSASGLASTDTQYF,TRBV20-1
CSARDLGQNHYEQYF,TRBV20-1